This T cell receptor (beta chain) was captured by sequencing in a study of vaccination effects on CD4 cells after COVID-19 (dated by TCRdb to the early 2020s). For the wider study: Across the study, the median time from the second dose to post-vaccine sampling was 72 days (range 14 to 241). SARS-CoV-2 spike-specific CD4+ TCR repertoires from before and after mRNA vaccination were compared in COVID-19 convalescent patients and in infection-naive vaccine recipients. The full study included approximately nine COVID-19 convalescent patients and several SARS-CoV-2-naive healthy vaccine recipients. The Oncomine TCR Beta short-read assay on an Illumina iSeq 100 was used to sequence cultures from other donors in the study. General study outcomes and caveats: Both infection-induced and vaccine-induced clones contracted markedly at late post-vaccination timepoints, which is consistent with waning T cell responses. In healthy vaccine recipients, vaccine-induced clones were almost all SARS-CoV-2 mono-reactive, with only 1 of 255 being cross-reactive with common cold coronaviruses. The study was limited by a small number of convalescent patients and lacked early post-infection timepoints.

The library was obtained by the immunoSEQ multiplex PCR assay. DNA from the CD4+ T cells that had been cultured and isolated underwent TCR beta CDR3 sequencing. The study's own analysis went as follows. Non-productive TCR sequences were removed, reads were trimmed to the CDR3 region, and CDR3s of at least 7 amino acids were retained. The MANAFEST web app was used to pick out antigen-specific clonotypes by comparing their expansion in peptide wells with that in reference cultures. To be called positive, a clone needed expansion at FDR<0.05 compared with the reference and with all other wells, an odds ratio greater than 5, and a frequency greater than 0.1% in two replicate wells. A clonotype was defined as cross-reactive if the clonotype was significantly expanded both in SARS-CoV-2 spike wells and in at least one common cold coronavirus spike condition. Levenshtein distance calculated with the stringdist R package was used to assess CDR3 similarity, and unrooted trees were constructed with ape in R 3.6.1. TCRdb limited this immuneACCESS table to in-frame rearrangements with V and J called. A share of clones is missing; checked studies link under half to unresolved V genes, and the rest is unexplained. V and J calls and clone size are as listed in that table; D and trimming were resolved from the DNA. In all, the sample holds about 46,000 clones, and over 60% of those were seen once. Over 13% of the sample goes to the ten largest clones.

To identify antigen-specific CD4+ T cell clonotypes by their expansion, the ViraFEST assay first stimulated PBMC with viral peptide pools and then applied TCR sequencing. After about 9 days of culture, CD4+ T cells were isolated with the EasySep CD4+ T cell isolation kit. Participants received two doses of either the BNT162b2 or the mRNA-1273 mRNA SARS-CoV-2 vaccine. The absence of prior SARS-CoV-2 infection in healthy vaccine recipients was confirmed by negative nucleocapsid antibodies before and after vaccination. Each well held under 2.5 million PBMC cultured in IMDM containing 5% human AB serum, 9 to 10 IU/ml IL-2 and gentamicin, along with 10 ug/ml peptides. On days 3 and 7, half of the culture medium was replaced with fresh IL-2-containing medium. Each peptide stimulation condition was cultured in triplicate wells unless otherwise noted. PBMC were separated from whole blood using Ficoll-Paque Plus gradient centrifugation and were then either cryopreserved at -140C or used fresh. Overlapping peptide pools spanned the spike proteins of SARS-CoV-2 and the common cold coronaviruses HCoV-NL63, HCoV-OC43 and HCoV-229E. The QIAamp micro DNA kit was used to extract genomic DNA from the cultured CD4+ T cells.

Worth noting for this clone: It has no known antigen specificity. Per-base quality was not reported, and no clone a single base away is much larger than it.

Including the terminal cysteine and phenylalanine, the CDR3 comprises 14 residues. Only the CDR3 portion is preserved as DNA: 42 bases, with reading frame beginning at the first base. Per the germline V gene, SGHRS is the CDR1 and YFSETQ is the CDR2. V loses 0 bases, J loses 6 bases, and the germline ends lie 12 bases apart. Recombination connected TRBV5-1 to TRBJ1-1; the D segment could be TRBD1, given 5 matching bases. The starting material was CD4+ T cells from PBMCs cultured with HCoV-OC43 spike peptides, obtained after COVID-19 vaccination. Interpreted using the paper, the cell subset or site label stands for: HCoV-OC43 spike overlapping peptide pool stimulation. This sequence originates from a human donor who received a COVID-19 vaccine. Here is the DNA: TGCGCCAGCAGCTTGGGTAGGGGCAGGGCTGAAGCTTTCTTT. It encodes CASSLGRGRAEAFF.